The 2 T cell receptor beta chains below all came from one sample that was sequenced in a study of T cells in Graves' hyperthyroidism and ophthalmopathy. RNA transcripts gave rise to amplified TCR beta CDR3 regions. The HTBI primer set drove a first-round RT-PCR of the TCR CDR3. TCRdb reanalysed the multiplex PCR reads using MiXCR and keeps one entry per CDR3 protein. The data contain 600,000 or so distinct CDR3 sequences, more than 14% of them singletons. The sample taken for sequencing was blood. These receptors came from a woman aged 50 to 60 with Graves' ophthalmopathy.

This clonotype came up a few times. This chain joins TRBV3-2 and TRBJ1-1; the table's D call, TRBD1, was not checked against the DNA. TRBV3-2 is a known pseudogene. CDR3 length equals 16 residues. CDR3 amino acids: CASSQDLAGGDTEAFF. Written as DNA, the CDR3 is TGTGCCAGCAGCCAAGACTTGGCAGGGGGCGACACTGAAGCTTTCTTT.

This clonotype came up many times. The chain has TRBV11-3 and TRBJ2-3, with 9 bases fitting TRBD2. The CDR3 runs to 17 residues. CDR1 is SGHNT, CDR2 YENEEA, per germline. Losses at the gene ends were 7 bases for V and 8 bases for J; bases not matched to a gene: 19. The CDR3 loop is CASTPRPAGGSDGTQYF. CDR3 sequence (DNA): TGTGCCAGCACCCCTCGTCCGGCGGGAGGGTCGGACGGTACGCAGTATTTT.